Shown below are 7 T cell receptor beta chains from a single sample sequenced in a study of T-cell reconstitution after alpha-beta-depleted transplantation in children. Unique molecular identifiers were incorporated when the TCRbeta library was constructed. Via MiXCR, TCRdb re-called the PCR reads, giving one row per CDR3 protein. There are about 250,000 distinct CDR3 sequences in the sample; roughly a quarter occur only once, and about 4.8% lies in the top ten. The source was PBMCs, mostly from graft donor cells, collected 360 days after TCRalphabeta/CD19-depleted stem cell transplant. The source of these receptors is a female patient aged 2-10 years who had a stem cell transplant for congenital amegakaryocytic thrombocytopenia, so the T cells may come from the graft donor.

In the case of this clonotype: One junction end does not reproduce the germline sequence, and a read error may be involved. The chain couples TRBV18 to TRBJ2-3; maybe TRBD2 (6 bases). The CDR3 is made up of 15 amino acids. Looked up from germline, CDR1 is KGHSH and CDR2 is LQKENI. This chain's CDR3 is CASSPLGLDTDTQFF. The CDR3 nucleotides read TGTGCCAGCTCACCACTGGGACTGGACACAGATACGCAGTTTTTT.

This clonotype was observed a few times. The chain recombines TRBV10-2 with TRBJ2-3; TRBD2 might be the D (5 bases). The CDR3 totals 13 residues. The V and J ends lost 8 bases and 0 bases respectively, with 9 bases between them. Germline V gene lookup returns CDR1 WSHSY and CDR2 SAAADI. CDR3 in amino acids: CASATGSTDTQYF. CDR3 nucleotides: TGCGCCAGCGCGACGGGGAGCACAGATACGCAGTATTTT.

There are a few counts of this clonotype. The chain recombines TRBV28 with TRBJ1-2; D possibly corresponds to TRBD1 (5 bases). The V and J ends lost 5 bases and 8 bases respectively, with 18 bases between them. CDR3 length equals 14 residues. CDR1 and CDR2 from the germline V gene are MDHEN and SYDVKM. As DNA, the CDR3 is TGTGCCAGCAGTCTCCTTCAGGGAGGTGAGGGCTACACCTTC. Translated: CASSLLQGGEGYTF.

The gene calls are TRBV20-1 and TRBJ2-7, with 7 bases matching TRBD1. This CDR3 is 13 amino acids long. Per the germline V gene, CDR1 is DFQATT and CDR2 is SNEGSKA (reference sequence). V lost 3 bases and J lost 3; bases outside the gene matches: 5. The CDR3 region is CSASRTGGYEQYF. For the CDR3, the DNA is TGCAGTGCTAGTAGGACAGGAGGCTACGAGCAGTACTTC.

This clonotype has a single count. The CDR3 does not close with the conserved phenylalanine or tryptophan, likely indicating a read error. The chain couples TRBV11-2 to TRBJ1-1; D remains unclear. Germline CDR1 and CDR2: SGHAT and FQNNGV. The germline V and J ends were trimmed by 5 bases and 5 bases, with 12 bases remaining between them. The CDR3 loop spans 13 amino acids. The CDR3 sequence: CASSPVARTEAFV. CDR3 nucleotide sequence: TGTGCCAGCAGCCCCGTCGCGAGGACTGAAGCTTTCGTT.

Only a few counts were recorded for this clonotype. V and J are TRBV29-1 and TRBJ1-5; perhaps TRBD1 as D (6 bases). CDR3 size: 13 residues. V was shortened by 4 bases and J by 6 bases, with 13 bases between the two germline ends. The germline V gene encodes CDR1 SQVTM and CDR2 ANQGSEA. The CDR3 sequence: CSVGGGGGQPQHF. The CDR3 coding sequence is TGCAGCGTTGGAGGGGGGGGAGGTCAGCCCCAGCATTTT.

The chain carries TRBV6-1 and TRBJ2-1; possibly TRBD1 for D (5 bases). Germline assignment: CDR1 MNHNS and CDR2 SASEGT. Deletions cut 8 bases from V and 0 bases from J, with 17 bases between. This CDR3 region has 16 residues. Here the CDR3 reads CASFSRPGRSYNEQFF. The DNA of the CDR3 is TGTGCCAGCTTCTCGCGACCAGGGCGCTCCTACAATGAGCAGTTCTTC.